This TCR beta chain originates from a study of post-analysis software for immune sequencing data (dated by TCRdb to between 2014 and 2017). Some background on the complete study: Disease courses on record covered relapsing-remitting, secondary progressive and progressive-relapsing multiple sclerosis, though some patients had no subtype annotation. The patient repertoires were compared against some twelve previously published healthy control repertoires obtained from donors aged 6 to 25 years. A subset of samples was prepared in parallel using single-end sample barcoding, then pooled and co-amplified after Illumina adapter ligation.

CDR1 and CDR2, per the germline V gene, are SGHAT and FQNNGV. The germline ends are 15 bases apart after V is trimmed by 2 bases and J by 5 bases. The CDR3 starts with the cysteine, ends with the phenylalanine, and has 15 residues. Only the CDR3 DNA is retained, 45 bases long and in frame from the first base. Points the paper makes about the study in general: Compared with controls, multiple sclerosis patients had significantly lower normalized Chao1 diversity, a finding suggesting substantial peripheral T-cell clonal expansion. The control group was slightly older than the multiple sclerosis patient group. Patients showed significantly higher frequencies than controls for a handful of TRBV segments, among them TRBV5-6, TRBV5-1 and TRBV20-1. Direct clustering with F measure showed strong co-clustering of samples prepared in the same batch, prompting a batch-effect correction.

Library creation used PCR. Sequencing relied on an Illumina HiSeq 2500. To reduce PCR and sequencing biases, unique molecular identifiers were incorporated into the TCR beta cDNA libraries. Approximately 500,000 cDNA molecules were obtained per 1 to 10 million input T cells, so each molecule approximated one T cell. The patient libraries were prepared and sequenced using the same protocol as the earlier healthy control dataset. Within a given batch, samples were prepared together, multiplexed and sequenced on the same HiSeq lane. On the study's bioinformatics: MIGEC handled the raw barcoded reads, throwing out single-read molecular identifier groups before consensus assembly and CDR3 extraction. Clonotype tables were post-analysed with VDJtools, and diversity was normalized by down-sampling all datasets to the smallest sample size. In repertoire overlap clustering, CDR3 amino acid sequences, but not nucleotide sequences, were matched to correct batch-related cross-sample contamination. The public reads were reprocessed in TCRdb via fastp at Q25 and MiXCR, keeping in-frame beta chains. Rows matching on CDR3 protein sequence are summarized as one entry with the most common DNA and genes. What appears here as the V and J calls and clone size reflects TCRdb's work, not the paper's. For this sample the table gives approximately 770,000 distinct CDR3 sequences, of which roughly 50% were detected only once. The biggest ten clones account for 4.9% of the sample.

To demonstrate the VDJtools post-analysis software, TCR beta repertoires were profiled from the peripheral blood of over ten young patients with multiple sclerosis. The multiple sclerosis patients were children and adolescents ranging in age from 6 to 15 years. Concerning this clonotype: Its antigen is unknown. No much larger clonotype is one base removed from it; base qualities were not supplied.

The receptor's source is a girl aged 5-17 years with multiple sclerosis. The V and J segments used are TRBV11-2 and TRBJ1-2, with a tentative D gene TRBD1 over 5 matching bases. Sequenced: blood. The CDR3 reads as follows: CASSLPVQGRYGYTF. The sequence in DNA is TGTGCCAGCAGCTTACCCGTCCAGGGCCGGTATGGCTACACCTTC. Beyond the CDR3, the reference TRBV11-2 and TRBJ1-2 genes provide the residues; the full variable domain reads: EAGVAQSPRYKIIEKRQSVAFWCNPISGHATLYWYQQILGQGPKLLIQFQNNGVVDDSQLPKDRFSAERLKGVDSTLKIQPAKLEDSAVYLCASSLPVQGRYGYTFGSGTRLTVV.